This TCR beta chain is from a study of Ad26.COV2.S vaccination and SARS-CoV-2 variants. Treatment given: some 19 received Ad26.COV2.S at low or high dose, single or two shots; 5 received placebo; per-sample allocation not given. Sampling happened 63 days after the first vaccine or placebo injection. Donor was an adult aged 18-55 years in Boston. Of note for this clone: Its specificity is unknown.

Sequencing was performed with immunoSEQ multiplex PCR; in TCRdb, only in-frame clones are kept and a portion is missing. The sample contains 400,000 to 450,000 clones, approximately 92% of which appear only once. Whole-study results and caveats: Comparability of non-spike TCR breadth was observed across vaccine and placebo recipients.

Trimming cost V 2 bases and J 8 bases, with 22 bases left between them. This CDR3 region has 17 residues. The germline V gene has CDR1 LNHNV and CDR2 YYDKDF (reference sequence). The rearrangement joins TRBV15 to TRBJ2-1; perhaps D is TRBD1 or TRBD2 (6 bases each). The TCR originated in a person aged 18-60 years who received the Ad26.COV2.S COVID-19 vaccine or a placebo. The starting material was peripheral blood, obtained in a trial of Ad26.COV2.S vaccine versus placebo. The CDR3 DNA is TGTGCCACCAGCAGACCCGAACATACAGGGACTTTCCATGAGCAGTTCTTC. Its translation is CATSRPEHTGTFHEQFF.